The next 30 T cell receptor beta chains were all read from a single sample in a study of beta chain features in type 1 diabetes. Reverse transcribing all isolated RNA meant expressed TCRB transcripts were sequenced. Clones were sequenced by immunoSEQ multiplex PCR, and TCRdb holds only the in-frame ones, with some missing. The table records 350,000 to 400,000 clones, about 16% of them present only once. Material: naive CD4+ T cells from blood. These receptors were collected from a young woman in good health.

This clone was seen a few times. The identical CDR3 is also encoded by other nucleotide sequences in the sample. This chain uses TRBV5-1 with TRBJ2-1; 10 nucleotides align to TRBD2. The J segment lost 6 bases and the V segment lost 0 bases, leaving 0 bases of the junction unmatched. The CDR3 has 14 residues. Germline V gene data show CDR1 as SGHRS and CDR2 as YFSETQ. The CDR3 region is CASSLVAGGNEQFF. The CDR3 DNA sequence: TGCGCCAGCAGCTTGGTAGCGGGGGGCAATGAGCAGTTCTTC.

In DNA form, the CDR3 reads TGTGCCAGCAGCTTAGGGCACACTGAAGCTTTCTTT. Residues: CASSLGHTEAFF. The chain has TRBV11-2 and TRBJ1-1; D unresolved. From germline, CDR1 is SGHAT and CDR2 FQNNGV. The CDR3 totals 12 residues. Trimming stripped 1 base from V and 3 bases from J, with 3 bases between.

This clone was detected only a few times. V usage is TRBV11-2 and J usage is TRBJ2-1; possibly TRBD1 for D (5 bases). Per germline, CDR1 SGHAT and CDR2 FQNNGV. V shed 7 bases and J shed 4 bases, with 11 bases lying between them. CDR3 length: 13 residues. CDR3 residues: CASKGWVYNEQFF. The CDR3 DNA is TGTGCCAGCAAGGGGTGGGTTTACAATGAGCAGTTCTTC.

This clone was detected only a few times. The chain has TRBV2 and TRBJ1-2, with TRBD1 matching 9 bases. Germline CDR1 reads SNHLY; CDR2 reads FYNNEI. The CDR3 length is 14 residues. The ends lost 6 bases at V and 2 bases at J; junction bases unmatched: 4. The CDR3 DNA sequence: TGTGCCAGCAGGAGACAGGGGGGAAACTATGGCTACACCTTC. Its protein is CASRRQGGNYGYTF.

The V and J genes are TRBV5-4 and TRBJ2-2, with no clear D. CDR1 SGHNT and CDR2 YYREEE come from the germline V gene (reference sequence). The V gene lost 4 bases and the J gene lost 1 base, with 14 bases spanning the gap. The CDR3 contains 16 residues. CDR3 sequence (DNA): TGTGCCAGCAGCCTTCTAAGCGCCGGGAACACCGGGGAGCTGTTTTTT. Its translation: CASSLLSAGNTGELFF.

This clone occurred a few times. The chain is built from TRBV5-1 and TRBJ1-5; 10 bases are shared with TRBD1. The length of the CDR3 is 15 residues. Germline trimming cut 3 bases from V and 5 bases from J; bases unmatched to any gene: 5. Germline V lookup: CDR1 SGHRS, CDR2 YFSETQ. This CDR3 is CASSWGQGPDQPQHF. CDR3 nucleotide sequence: TGCGCCAGCAGCTGGGGACAGGGGCCGGATCAGCCCCAGCATTTT. Filled out from reference TRBV5-1 and TRBJ1-5, the complete variable domain reads KAGVTQTPRYLIKTRGQQVTLSCSPISGHRSVSWYQQTPGQGLQFLFEYFSETQRNKGNFPGRFSGRQFSNSRSEMNVSTLELGDSALYLCASSWGQGPDQPQHFGDGTRLSIL.

This clone showed up just a few times. V usage is TRBV27 and J usage is TRBJ2-4; D possibly corresponds to TRBD1 (6 bases). Per germline, CDR1 MNHEY and CDR2 SMNVEV (reference sequence). The CDR3 is made up of 19 amino acids. The ends were cut back, 5 bases at V and 0 bases at J, with 23 bases in the middle. The chain's CDR3 is CASSLHPRGGQGAKNIQYF. CDR3 DNA: TGTGCCAGCAGTCTACACCCCAGGGGCGGACAAGGAGCCAAAAACATTCAGTACTTC.

The CDR3 loop is CASTAGLDPAYF. Here the CDR3 DNA reads TGTGCCAGCACCGCGGGTTTGGACCCGGCCTACTTC. The rearrangement joins TRBV28 to TRBJ2-5, with D maybe TRBD2 (5 bases). V was pared by 7 bases and J by 14 bases, with 20 bases between. The CDR3 loop spans 12 amino acids. CDR1 MDHEN and CDR2 SYDVKM come from the germline V gene.

The chain is built from TRBV4-1 and TRBJ1-5, with D possibly being TRBD1 (6 bases). Between the trimmed V and J ends, which lost 0 bases and 4 bases, there was a span of 10 bases. CDR3 size: 15 residues. Per the germline V gene, CDR1 is MGHRA and CDR2 is YSYEKL. The chain's CDR3 is CASSQDITGNQPQHF. The CDR3 coding sequence is TGCGCCAGCAGCCAAGATATTACAGGGAATCAGCCCCAGCATTTT.

This clone was counted only a few times. The chain joins TRBV29-1 to TRBJ2-7; 9 nucleotides match TRBD1. CDR1 and CDR2 (germline): SQVTM, ANQGSEA. The length of the CDR3 is 13 residues. V lost 3 bases, J lost 6 bases, and 6 bases stayed unmatched. The CDR3 bases are TGCAGCGTTGAGGGGGACAGGGACCGCGAGCAGTACTTC. It codes for CSVEGDRDREQYF.

This clone was seen a handful of times. The J gene is TRBJ1-5, the V gene TRBV29-1; D not certain. Germline CDR1 is SQVTM and CDR2 is ANQGSEA. Trimming took 4 bases from V and 0 from J, leaving 10 bases between them. This CDR3 contains 14 residues. CDR3 coding DNA: TGCAGCGTTGCCGAAGCGGGTAGCAATCAGCCCCAGCATTTT. Protein: CSVAEAGSNQPQHF. Based on the CDR3 plus reference TRBV29-1 and TRBJ1-5, the full variable domain is SAVISQKPSRDICQRGTSLTIQCQVDSQVTMMFWYRQQPGQSLTLIATANQGSEATYESGFVIDKFPISRPNLTFSTLTVSNMSPEDSSIYLCSVAEAGSNQPQHFGDGTRLSIL.

The chain uses TRBV28 and TRBJ2-7, with 11 bases aligning to TRBD2. This CDR3 has 13 residues. V lost 9 bases and J lost 3; bases outside the gene matches: 4. Germline V lookup: CDR1 MDHEN, CDR2 SYDVKM. The CDR3 DNA is TGTGCCAGTCATAGCGGGAGGGTCTACGAGCAGTACTTC. It specifies CASHSGRVYEQYF.

Here the CDR3 DNA reads TGTGCCAGCAGCGTTGGGGCCGACACTGAAGCTTTCTTT. Translated: CASSVGADTEAFF. The V call is TRBV9, the J call TRBJ1-1; maybe TRBD1 (5 bases). Germline CDR1 and CDR2: SGDLS and YYNGEE. The CDR3 loop spans 13 amino acids. Trimming took 2 bases from V and 3 from J, leaving 8 bases between them.

The rearrangement uses TRBV27 and TRBJ2-3; 11 bases align to TRBD2. Trimming at V came to 4 bases and at J to 4 bases, leaving 16 bases not matched to a gene. Per germline, CDR1 MNHEY and CDR2 SMNVEV (reference sequence). The CDR3 loop spans 19 amino acids. CDR3 region: CASSSSHSTLAGVSDTQYF. The CDR3 nucleotides read TGTGCCAGCAGTTCATCCCACTCTACACTAGCGGGAGTGTCAGATACGCAGTATTTT.

This clone came up a few times. This chain joins TRBV6-5 and TRBJ2-1; 11 nucleotides agree with TRBD2. After removal of 0 bases from V and 8 bases from J, the junction contained 6 bases not matched to a gene. Looked up from germline, CDR1 is MNHEY and CDR2 is SVGAGI. The CDR3 is made up of 16 amino acids. For the CDR3, the DNA is TGTGCCAGCAGTTACTCTTCCACTAGCGGGAGCCATGAGCAGTTCTTC. As protein: CASSYSSTSGSHEQFF.

The table lists this clone with a few counts. The chain has TRBV5-1 and TRBJ2-7; a weak D match, TRBD2 (5 bases). The CDR3 length is 15 residues. The V end lost 0 bases, the J end lost 5 bases, and 15 bases lay between the germline ends. CDR1 is SGHRS and CDR2 is YFSETQ in the germline V gene. This CDR3 reads CASSLVPGLRNEQYF. Written as DNA, the CDR3 is TGCGCCAGCAGCTTGGTCCCGGGATTGAGGAACGAGCAGTACTTC.

The chain joins TRBV2 to TRBJ2-3; tentative D call: TRBD2 (5 bases). CDR3 length: 14 residues. Germline CDR1 and CDR2: SNHLY and FYNNEI. The CDR3 loop reads CALGLSTRTDTQYF. The CDR3 DNA reads as TGTGCGCTCGGACTCTCCACACGCACAGATACGCAGTATTTT.

The chain joins TRBV5-4 to TRBJ2-5, with TRBD2 identical over 10 bases. The CDR3 extends over 16 amino acids. J gave up 4 bases and V 0 bases, and 6 bases lay outside the gene matches. Germline V CDR1 and CDR2: SGHNT, YYREEE (reference sequence). CDR3 in DNA: TGTGCCAGCAGCTTGGGGAGAGTAGCGGGAGGAGAGACCCAGTACTTC. It specifies CASSLGRVAGGETQYF. Together with reference TRBV5-4 and TRBJ2-5, the CDR3 gives the full variable domain: ETGVTQSPTHLIKTRGQQVTLRCSSQSGHNTVSWYQQALGQGPQFIFQYYREEENGRGNFPPRFSGLQFPNYSSELNVNALELDDSALYLCASSLGRVAGGETQYFGPGTRLLVL.

The chain has TRBV5-1 and TRBJ2-3; the match to TRBD2 covers 10 bases. This CDR3 comprises 16 residues. The ends lost 4 bases at V and 1 base at J; junction bases unmatched: 6. CDR1 is SGHRS and CDR2 is YFSETQ in the germline V gene. Here the CDR3 DNA reads TGCGCCAGCAGCCCACCCGGGACTAGCGGCACAGATACGCAGTATTTT. This gives the protein CASSPPGTSGTDTQYF.

V gene TRBV9 combines with J gene TRBJ2-1, with 9 nucleotides matching TRBD1. The CDR3 extends over 14 amino acids. Trimming removed 5 bases from V and 9 bases from J; junction bases left unmatched: 9. Looked up from germline, CDR1 is SGDLS and CDR2 is YYNGEE. The CDR3 is CASREGTGNAEQFF. The CDR3 bases are TGTGCCAGCAGGGAGGGGACAGGGAACGCTGAGCAGTTCTTC.

The chain recombines TRBV4-1 with TRBJ2-7; 12 bases are a match to TRBD2. V lost 4 bases and J lost 5; bases outside the gene matches: 12. This CDR3 has 17 amino acids. Germline assignment: CDR1 MGHRA and CDR2 YSYEKL. In DNA, the CDR3 is TGCGCCAGCAGCCGTCTAGCGGGAGGGTCTACGTGGGACGAGCAGTACTTC. Its protein is CASSRLAGGSTWDEQYF.

This clone was counted between two and nine times. This sequence joins TRBV2 and TRBJ2-1; maybe TRBD2 (6 bases). With 2 bases removed from V and 9 bases from J, the gap between germline ends came to 11 bases. There are 13 residues in the CDR3. Germline loops: CDR1 SNHLY, CDR2 FYNNEI. The CDR3 bases are TGTGCCAGCAGTGAATGGGCTAGCGCTGAGCAGTTCTTC. This translates into CASSEWASAEQFF.

This chain links TRBV5-1 with TRBJ2-6, with D hard to call. The CDR3 has 17 residues. V was cut by 5 bases and J by 0 bases, with 15 bases left in between. Germline CDR1 reads SGHRS; CDR2 reads YFSETQ. CDR3 sequence: CASSLRSRSSGANVLTF. The CDR3 DNA sequence: TGCGCCAGCAGTCTTCGATCCCGGAGCTCTGGGGCCAACGTCCTGACTTTC.

The chain couples TRBV7-9 to TRBJ1-1, with 9 bases that match TRBD1. CDR1 and CDR2 from the germline V gene are SEHNR and FQNEAQ (reference sequence). CDR3 length equals 15 residues. V shed 5 bases, J shed 1 base, and the junction held 5 bases outside the gene matches. CDR3 in DNA: TGTGCCAGCAGCGCCTGGACAGGGGAGAACACTGAAGCTTTCTTT. Its translation is CASSAWTGENTEAFF.

This clone was seen a handful of times. The chain has TRBV30 and TRBJ2-7, with a weak D call TRBD2 (6 bases). V was clipped by 0 bases and J by 0 bases, with 15 bases between them. CDR1 and CDR2 (germline): GTSNPN, SVGIG (reference sequence). CDR3 length equals 16 residues. CDR3: CAWSVWGTSSSYEQYF. For the CDR3, the DNA is TGTGCCTGGAGTGTATGGGGGACTTCTAGCTCCTACGAGCAGTACTTC.

In its sample, this clone was seen a few times. V gene TRBV25-1 combines with J gene TRBJ1-1, with D unresolved. The CDR3 has 11 amino acids. CDR1 and CDR2 from the germline V gene are MGHDK and SYGVNS. V was pared by 10 bases and J by 1 base, with 7 bases between. The DNA of the CDR3 is TGTGCCACCCTTTGGAACACTGAAGCTTTCTTT. Its translation is CATLWNTEAFF.

The genes are TRBV11-2 and TRBJ2-5; TRBD2 matches 8 bases. Germline V gene sequence: CDR1 SGHAT, CDR2 FQNNGV. Trimming at V came to 1 base and at J to 3 bases, leaving 7 bases not matched to a gene. The CDR3 has 16 residues. The CDR3 reads CASSLAMGSGKETQYF. In nucleotides, the CDR3 is TGTGCCAGCAGCTTAGCGATGGGTAGCGGGAAAGAGACCCAGTACTTC.

This clone was seen a handful of times. The J gene is TRBJ1-5, the V gene TRBV7-9; D is possibly TRBD1 (6 bases). V lost 5 bases, J lost 6 bases, and 14 bases lay in between. The germline V gene has CDR1 SEHNR and CDR2 FQNEAQ (reference sequence). There are 14 residues in the CDR3. CDR3 in DNA: TGTGCCAGCAGCCCAGGACAGACCCCTCAGCCCCAGCATTTT. It yields the protein CASSPGQTPQPQHF.

V and J are TRBV7-2 and TRBJ1-3; the D gene is possibly TRBD1 (6 bases). The CDR3 spans 15 residues. Germline V lookup: CDR1 SGHTA, CDR2 FQGNSA. The V gene lost 1 base and the J gene lost 0 bases, with 7 bases spanning the gap. CDR3 sequence (DNA): TGTGCCAGCAGCTTAGGGACAGACTCTGGAAACACCATATATTTT. Its protein product is CASSLGTDSGNTIYF.

The chain links TRBV5-1 to TRBJ1-1, with TRBD1 matching 10 bases. In germline, CDR1 is SGHRS, CDR2 YFSETQ. Unmatched junction bases numbered 9, after V lost 7 bases and J lost 3 bases. The CDR3 runs to 15 residues. The CDR3 DNA follows: TGCGCCAGCCTTGACAGGGGGCAAAGGGACACTGAAGCTTTCTTT. This sequence encodes CASLDRGQRDTEAFF.